A selection of T cell receptor beta chains follows, all from one sample in a study of metastatic and nonmetastatic thyroid tumors. TCRdb re-called clones via MiXCR from the PCR reads. The data hold some 90,000 clones, with around 7.8% observed a single time. Input material: blood. The source is a female donor with papillary thyroid cancer or a benign thyroid nodule (not recorded which). Some clones in this sample may be carry-over from other donors' samples. Both conserved end residues are part of each CDR3. Fields, in order: V gene, J gene, clone size, D gene, CDR3 DNA, CDR3 protein. The D gene is left open where the match is weak. Clone size is stated in some rows and not others, as once, few, many or a class when expanded.

v_gene: TRBV7-9
j_gene: TRBJ1-2
abundance: many
d_gene: .
CDR3nt: TGTGCCAGCAGCTTAGACACGGGGGCCTATGGCTACACCTTC
CDR3aa: CASSLDTGAYGYTF

v_gene: TRBV6-2/TRBV6-3
j_gene: TRBJ1-6
abundance: many
d_gene: TRBD1
CDR3nt: TGTGCCAGCAGTTACTTGGACAGGTTGGCTTCACCCCTCCACTTT
CDR3aa: CASSYLDRLASPLHF

v_gene: TRBV4-1
j_gene: TRBJ1-1
abundance: many
d_gene: .
CDR3nt: TGCGCCAGCAGCCATGACAGGAACACTGAAGCTTTCTTT
CDR3aa: CASSHDRNTEAFF

v_gene: TRBV2
j_gene: TRBJ2-3
abundance: .
d_gene: .
CDR3nt: TGTGCCAGCAGTGAGGTGTCTAGCGCGGGTACGCAGTATTTT
CDR3aa: CASSEVSSAGTQYF

v_gene: TRBV5-1
j_gene: TRBJ2-5
abundance: many
d_gene: TRBD2
CDR3nt: TGCGCCAGCAGCTTTGGCGGGGGGTTTCAAGAGACCCAGTACTTC
CDR3aa: CASSFGGGFQETQYF

v_gene: TRBV7-6
j_gene: TRBJ2-1
abundance: few
d_gene: TRBD2
CDR3nt: TGTGCCAGCAGCTACCAGGCGGGACTAGCGCTTTCCAATGAGCAGTTCTTC
CDR3aa: CASSYQAGLALSNEQFF

v_gene: TRBV10-1
j_gene: TRBJ1-5
abundance: many
d_gene: .
CDR3nt: TGCGCCAGCATGCCCCGGGACAATCAGCCCCAGCATTTT
CDR3aa: CASMPRDNQPQHF

v_gene: TRBV20-1
j_gene: TRBJ1-5
abundance: many
d_gene: .
CDR3nt: TGCAGTGCTAGAGATAGTCGGGTCCGGGTAAGCAATCAGCCCCAGCATTTT
CDR3aa: CSARDSRVRVSNQPQHF

v_gene: TRBV6-6
j_gene: TRBJ2-7
abundance: few
d_gene: TRBD2
CDR3nt: TGTGCCAGCAGTTACTCGGGACTAGCGGTTTACGAGCAGTACTTC
CDR3aa: CASSYSGLAVYEQYF

v_gene: TRBV19
j_gene: TRBJ1-2
abundance: many
d_gene: TRBD1
CDR3nt: TGTGCCAGTAGTCCGACAGGGGGCGGAAACTATGGCTACACCTTC
CDR3aa: CASSPTGGGNYGYTF

v_gene: TRBV6-2/TRBV6-3
j_gene: TRBJ2-1
abundance: many
d_gene: .
CDR3nt: TGTGCCAGCACCTTGTGGGGGGCAGGCAATGAGCAGTTCTTC
CDR3aa: CASTLWGAGNEQFF

v_gene: TRBV30
j_gene: TRBJ1-5
abundance: many
d_gene: .
CDR3nt: TGTGCCTGGAGTACCCGGGCCCTCGTCGGTCAGCCCCAGCATTTT
CDR3aa: CAWSTRALVGQPQHF

v_gene: TRBV7-3
j_gene: TRBJ2-1
abundance: few
d_gene: .
CDR3nt: TGTGCCAGCAGCCTTCAAGGGGGGCTCAATGAGCAGTTCTTC
CDR3aa: CASSLQGGLNEQFF

v_gene: TRBV3-1
j_gene: TRBJ2-5
abundance: many
d_gene: .
CDR3nt: TGTGCCAGCAGTACAGGGCCCACAGGGACCCAGTACTTC
CDR3aa: CASSTGPTGTQYF

v_gene: TRBV6-2/TRBV6-3
j_gene: TRBJ2-5
abundance: many
d_gene: .
CDR3nt: TGTGCCAGCAACACAGGCGAGACCCAGTACTTC
CDR3aa: CASNTGETQYF

v_gene: TRBV4-2
j_gene: TRBJ1-2
abundance: many
d_gene: .
CDR3nt: TGTGCCAGCAGCCCCCCAGGGACACGGCTAACTTACACCTTC
CDR3aa: CASSPPGTRLTYTF

v_gene: TRBV2
j_gene: TRBJ2-1
abundance: many
d_gene: TRBD2
CDR3nt: TGTGCCAGCAGGACCCGGACTAGCGGGGGGCGCTACAATGAGCAGTTCTTC
CDR3aa: CASRTRTSGGRYNEQFF

v_gene: TRBV6-2/TRBV6-3
j_gene: TRBJ1-1
abundance: few
d_gene: .
CDR3nt: TGTGCCAGCAGTCCTCACGTCTCAGAGGGGGCTGAAGCTTTCTTT
CDR3aa: CASSPHVSEGAEAFF

v_gene: TRBV20-1
j_gene: TRBJ2-1
abundance: .
d_gene: TRBD1
CDR3nt: TGCAGTGCTAGGGAGACAGGGGGCCTTATCGAGCAGTTCTTC
CDR3aa: CSARETGGLIEQFF

v_gene: TRBV7-2
j_gene: TRBJ1-1
abundance: many
d_gene: .
CDR3nt: TGTGCCAGCAGCGCCCAGGCGGGCCAGGGAGCTTTCTTT
CDR3aa: CASSAQAGQGAFF

v_gene: TRBV5-1
j_gene: TRBJ2-3
abundance: many
d_gene: .
CDR3nt: TGCGCCAGCAGCTTGGGTAGTCCAGGGACCGCAGATACGCAGTATTTT
CDR3aa: CASSLGSPGTADTQYF